The clone carrying this TCR beta chain occurred a few times. The antigen is unknown. This sample was included in a study of T cell repertoires in cytomegalovirus infection. Study in general: Both recently identified HLA-C-restricted and well-studied HLA-B-restricted CMV epitopes were used in the study. Matching HLA type and CMV infection were both indicated by public TCR beta signatures. Study findings and constraints: The study identified carriers of CMV plus the relevant HLA from cumulative public TCR beta family frequency. CMV-specific TCR beta clonotypes restricted by HLA-C dominated the ex vivo response.

TCRdb ran MiXCR on the reads and lists one entry per CDR3 protein. The repertoire consists of around 430,000 distinct CDR3 sequences, with 42% occurring once and the leading ten covering around 45%. Germline-derived CDR1 and CDR2 are SGHVS and FQNEAQ. The junction had 9 bases not matched to a gene; V was cut back by 4 bases and J by 2 bases. There are 16 residues in the CDR3. The chain couples TRBV7-8 to TRBJ2-3, with TRBD2 matching over 7 bases. Sequences were derived from cultured PBMCs, sampled from culture after CMV antigen stimulation. This TCR was sampled from a human donor in good health (CMV status not recorded). Some clones in this sample may be carry-over from other donors' samples. CDR3 DNA sequence: TGTGCCAGCAGCTGGGGGGGGGGGAGGTACACAGATACGCAGTATTTT. Residues: CASSWGGGRYTDTQYF. Complete variable domain (other parts from reference TRBV7-8 and TRBJ2-3): GAGVSQSPRYKVAKRGQDVALRCDPISGHVSLFWYQQALGQGPEFLTYFQNEAQLDKSGLPSDRFFAERPEGSVSTLKIQRTQQEDSAVYLCASSWGGGRYTDTQYFGPGTRLTVL.